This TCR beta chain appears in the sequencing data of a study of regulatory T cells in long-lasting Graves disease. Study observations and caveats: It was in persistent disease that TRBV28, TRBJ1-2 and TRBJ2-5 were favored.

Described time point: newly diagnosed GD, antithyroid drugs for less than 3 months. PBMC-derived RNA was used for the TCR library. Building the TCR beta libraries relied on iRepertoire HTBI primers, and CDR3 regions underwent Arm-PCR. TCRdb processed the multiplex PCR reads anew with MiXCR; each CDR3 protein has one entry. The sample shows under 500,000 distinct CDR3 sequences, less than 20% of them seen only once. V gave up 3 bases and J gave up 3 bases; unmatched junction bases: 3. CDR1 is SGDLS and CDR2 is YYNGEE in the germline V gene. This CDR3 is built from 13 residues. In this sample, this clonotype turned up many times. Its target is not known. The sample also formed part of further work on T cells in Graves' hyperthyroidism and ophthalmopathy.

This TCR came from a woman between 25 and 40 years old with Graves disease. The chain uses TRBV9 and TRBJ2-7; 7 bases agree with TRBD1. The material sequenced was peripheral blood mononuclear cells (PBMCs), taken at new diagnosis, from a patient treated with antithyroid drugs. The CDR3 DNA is TGTGCCAGCAGCGGAGACAGGGTCTACGAGCAGTACTTC. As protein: CASSGDRVYEQYF.